This T cell receptor beta chain was profiled in a study of blood T cell repertoires in COVID-19. Study-wide context: Researchers got acute and convalescent COVID-19 samples from the United States, Italy and Spain.

Germline CDR1 reads SGHNT; CDR2 reads YENEEA. Losses at the gene ends were 5 bases for V and 5 bases for J; bases not matched to a gene: 4. The length of the CDR3 is 13 residues. Authors' methods: Cell counts per sample came from amplifying reference gene primers. Repertoires were generated with immunoSEQ multiplex PCR, while TCRdb's copy carries only in-frame clones and drops some. The DNA was the basis for D and trimming; V, J and clone size are from that table. The sample holds 200,000 to 250,000 clones; 88% are singletons and the top ten take about 3.5%. The sequence was obtained from a woman in her 30s who had been exposed to COVID-19. The rearrangement joins TRBV11-3 to TRBJ2-5, with 8 bases aligning to TRBD2. Sequencing input: PBMCs or T cells enriched from blood (not recorded which). The CDR3 reads CASSTSGSETQYF. The CDR3 coding sequence is TGTGCCAGCAGCACCAGCGGGAGTGAGACCCAGTACTTC. The full variable domain, its missing parts supplied by reference TRBV11-3 and TRBJ2-5, is EAGVVQSPRYKIIEKKQPVAFWCNPISGHNTLYWYLQNLGQGPELLIRYENEEAVDDSQLPKDRFSAERLKGVDSTLKIQPAELGDSAVYLCASSTSGSETQYFGPGTRLLVL.